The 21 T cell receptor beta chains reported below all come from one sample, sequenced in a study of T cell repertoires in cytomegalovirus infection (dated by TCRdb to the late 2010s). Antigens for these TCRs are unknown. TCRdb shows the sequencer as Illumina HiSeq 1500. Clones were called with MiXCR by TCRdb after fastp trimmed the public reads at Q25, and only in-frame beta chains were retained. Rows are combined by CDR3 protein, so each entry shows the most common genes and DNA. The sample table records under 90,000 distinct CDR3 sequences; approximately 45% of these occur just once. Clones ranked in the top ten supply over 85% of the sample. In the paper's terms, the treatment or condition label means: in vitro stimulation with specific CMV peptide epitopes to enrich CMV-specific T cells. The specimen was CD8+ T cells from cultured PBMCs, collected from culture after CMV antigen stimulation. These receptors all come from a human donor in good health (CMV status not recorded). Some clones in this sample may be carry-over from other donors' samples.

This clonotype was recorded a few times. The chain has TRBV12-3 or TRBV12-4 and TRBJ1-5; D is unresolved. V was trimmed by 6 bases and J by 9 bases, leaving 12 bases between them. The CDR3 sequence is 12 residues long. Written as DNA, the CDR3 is TGTGCCAGCAGCCCGAGGCTGGGGCCCCAGCATTTT. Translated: CASSPRLGPQHF.

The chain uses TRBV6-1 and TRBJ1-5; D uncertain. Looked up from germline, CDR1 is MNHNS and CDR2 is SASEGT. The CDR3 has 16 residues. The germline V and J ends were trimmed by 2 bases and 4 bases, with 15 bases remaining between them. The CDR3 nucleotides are TGTGCCAGCAGTGAATCCCCGCGGGGTTGGAATCAGCCCCAGCATTTT. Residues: CASSESPRGWNQPQHF.

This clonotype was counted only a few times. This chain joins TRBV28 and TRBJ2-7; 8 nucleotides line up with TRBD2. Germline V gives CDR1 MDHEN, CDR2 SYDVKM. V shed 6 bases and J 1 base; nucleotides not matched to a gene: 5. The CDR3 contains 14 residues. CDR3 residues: CASRISGTSYEQYF. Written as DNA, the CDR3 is TGTGCCAGCAGAATTAGCGGGACGTCCTACGAGCAGTACTTC.

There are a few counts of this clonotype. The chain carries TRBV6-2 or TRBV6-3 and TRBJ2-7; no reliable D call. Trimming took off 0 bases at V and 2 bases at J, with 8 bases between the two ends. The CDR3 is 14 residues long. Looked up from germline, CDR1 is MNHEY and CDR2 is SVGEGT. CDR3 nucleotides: TGTGCCAGCAGTTACTCCCCTTTAACCTACGAGCAGTACTTC. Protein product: CASSYSPLTYEQYF.

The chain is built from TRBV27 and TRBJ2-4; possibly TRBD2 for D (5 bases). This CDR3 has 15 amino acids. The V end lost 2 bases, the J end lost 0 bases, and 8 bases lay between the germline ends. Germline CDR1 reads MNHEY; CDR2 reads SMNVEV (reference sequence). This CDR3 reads CASSLGRGAKNIQYF. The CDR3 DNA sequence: TGTGCCAGCAGTTTAGGCCGGGGAGCCAAAAACATTCAGTACTTC.

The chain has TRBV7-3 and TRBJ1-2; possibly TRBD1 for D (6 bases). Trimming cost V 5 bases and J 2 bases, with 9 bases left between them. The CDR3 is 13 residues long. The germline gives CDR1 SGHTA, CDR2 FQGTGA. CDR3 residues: CASSQTGNYGYTF. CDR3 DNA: TGTGCCAGCAGCCAAACAGGGAACTATGGCTACACCTTC.

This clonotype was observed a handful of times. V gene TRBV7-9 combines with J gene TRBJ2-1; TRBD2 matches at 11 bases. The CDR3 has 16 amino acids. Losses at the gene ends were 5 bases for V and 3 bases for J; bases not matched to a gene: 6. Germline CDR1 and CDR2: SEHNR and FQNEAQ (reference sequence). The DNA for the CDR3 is TGTGCCAGCAGCAAATTACTAGCGGGAGACTACAATGAGCAGTTCTTC. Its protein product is CASSKLLAGDYNEQFF. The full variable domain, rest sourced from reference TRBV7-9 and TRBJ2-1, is DTGVSQNPRHKITKRGQNVTFRCDPISEHNRLYWYRQTLGQGPEFLTYFQNEAQLEKSRLLSDRFSAERPKGSFSTLEIQRTEQGDSAMYLCASSKLLAGDYNEQFFGPGTRLTVL.

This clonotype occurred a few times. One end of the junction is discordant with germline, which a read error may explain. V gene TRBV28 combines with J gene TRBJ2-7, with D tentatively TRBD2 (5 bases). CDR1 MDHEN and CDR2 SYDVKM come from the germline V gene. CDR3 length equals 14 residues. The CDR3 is CASTQTQLDYVQYF. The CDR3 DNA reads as TGTGCCAGCACTCAGACCCAACTAGACTACGTGCAGTACTTC.

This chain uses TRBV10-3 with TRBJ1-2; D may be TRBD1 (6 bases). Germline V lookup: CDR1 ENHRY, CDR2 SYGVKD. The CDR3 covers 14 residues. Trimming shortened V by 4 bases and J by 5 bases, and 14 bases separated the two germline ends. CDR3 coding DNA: TGTGCCATCAGTGGAGGGGACAATACATATGGCTACACCTTC. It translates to CAISGGDNTYGYTF.

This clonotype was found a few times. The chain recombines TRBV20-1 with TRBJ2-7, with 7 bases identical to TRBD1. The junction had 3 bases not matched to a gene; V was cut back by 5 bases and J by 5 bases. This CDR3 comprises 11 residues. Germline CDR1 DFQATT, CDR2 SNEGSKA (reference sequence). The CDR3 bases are TGCAGTGCTGACAGGGTCCACGAGCAGTACTTC. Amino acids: CSADRVHEQYF.

In DNA, the CDR3 is TGTGCCAGCAGCGGAACTAGCGGGAGCTCCTACGAGCAGTACTTC. Translated: CASSGTSGSSYEQYF. This rearrangement joins TRBV7-8 to TRBJ2-7; TRBD2 aligns across 11 bases. CDR3 length: 15 residues. The trim removed 5 bases at V and 0 bases at J, leaving 3 bases unmatched. Germline V lookup: CDR1 SGHVS, CDR2 FQNEAQ.

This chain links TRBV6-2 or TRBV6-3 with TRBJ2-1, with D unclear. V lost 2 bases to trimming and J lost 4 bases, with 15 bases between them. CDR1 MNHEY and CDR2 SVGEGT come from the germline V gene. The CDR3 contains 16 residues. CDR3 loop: CASSYGPGPNYNEQFF. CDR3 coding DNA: TGTGCCAGCAGTTACGGCCCCGGGCCAAATTACAATGAGCAGTTCTTC.

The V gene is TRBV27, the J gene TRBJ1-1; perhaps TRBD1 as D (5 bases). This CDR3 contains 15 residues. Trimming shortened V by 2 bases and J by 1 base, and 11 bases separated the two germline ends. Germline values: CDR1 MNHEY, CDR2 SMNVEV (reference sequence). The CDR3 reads CASSLLGTENTEAFF. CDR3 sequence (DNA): TGTGCCAGCAGTTTACTTGGGACCGAGAACACTGAAGCTTTCTTT.

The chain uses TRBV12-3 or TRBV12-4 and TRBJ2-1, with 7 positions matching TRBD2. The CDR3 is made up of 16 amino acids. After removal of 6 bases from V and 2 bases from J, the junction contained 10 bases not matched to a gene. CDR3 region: CASSPGEGSPYNEQFF. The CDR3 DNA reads TGTGCCAGCAGCCCCGGGGAGGGGTCACCCTACAATGAGCAGTTCTTC.

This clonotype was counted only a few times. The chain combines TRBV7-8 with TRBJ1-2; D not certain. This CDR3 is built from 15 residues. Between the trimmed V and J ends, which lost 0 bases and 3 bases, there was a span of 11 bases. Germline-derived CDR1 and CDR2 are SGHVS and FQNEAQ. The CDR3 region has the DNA TGTGCCAGCAGCTTAGCAGCGGGGAAGGACTATGGCTACACCTTC. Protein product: CASSLAAGKDYGYTF.

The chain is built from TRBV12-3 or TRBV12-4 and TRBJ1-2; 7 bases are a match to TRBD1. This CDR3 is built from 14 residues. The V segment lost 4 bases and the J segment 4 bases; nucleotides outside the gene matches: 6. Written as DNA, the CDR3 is TGTGCCAGCAGTTCCGGGACAGATTTCTATGGCTACACCTTC. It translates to CASSSGTDFYGYTF.

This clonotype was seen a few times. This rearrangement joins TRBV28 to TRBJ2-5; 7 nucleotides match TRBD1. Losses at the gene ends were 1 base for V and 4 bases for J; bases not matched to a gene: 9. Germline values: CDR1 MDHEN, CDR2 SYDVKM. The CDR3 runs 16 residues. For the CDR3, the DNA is TGTGCCAGCAGTTTATCACGTAGGGACAGAGTAGAGACCCAGTACTTC. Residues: CASSLSRRDRVETQYF.

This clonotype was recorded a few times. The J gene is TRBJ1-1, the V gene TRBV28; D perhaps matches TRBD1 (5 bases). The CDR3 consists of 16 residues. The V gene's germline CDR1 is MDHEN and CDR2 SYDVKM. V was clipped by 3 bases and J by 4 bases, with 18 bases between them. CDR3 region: CASSFTPGLMITEAFF. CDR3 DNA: TGTGCCAGCAGTTTCACCCCGGGACTGATGATCACTGAAGCTTTCTTT. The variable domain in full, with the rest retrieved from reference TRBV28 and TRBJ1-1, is DVKVTQSSRYLVKRTGEKVFLECVQDMDHENMFWYRQDPGLGLRLIYFSYDVKMKEKGDIPEGYSVSREKKERFSLILESASTNQTSMYLCASSFTPGLMITEAFFGQGTRLTVV.

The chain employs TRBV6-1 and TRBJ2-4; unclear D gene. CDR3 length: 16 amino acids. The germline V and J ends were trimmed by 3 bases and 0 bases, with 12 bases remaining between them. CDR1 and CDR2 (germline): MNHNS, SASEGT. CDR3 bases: TGTGCCAGCAGTGATAGAAGCTTTCTAGCCAAAAACATTCAGTACTTC. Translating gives CASSDRSFLAKNIQYF.

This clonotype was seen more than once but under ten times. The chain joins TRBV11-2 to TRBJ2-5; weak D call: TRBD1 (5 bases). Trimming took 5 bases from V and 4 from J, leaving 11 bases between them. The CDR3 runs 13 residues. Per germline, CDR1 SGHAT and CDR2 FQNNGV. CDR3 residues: CASSGRQIETQYF. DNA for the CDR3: TGTGCCAGCAGCGGCCGACAGATAGAGACCCAGTACTTC.

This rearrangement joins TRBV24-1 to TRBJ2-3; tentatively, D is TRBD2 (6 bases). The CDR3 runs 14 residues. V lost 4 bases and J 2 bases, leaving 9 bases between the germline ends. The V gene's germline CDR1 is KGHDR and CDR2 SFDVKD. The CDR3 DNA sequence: TGTGCCACCAGTGAACGGGACTCCACAGATACGCAGTATTTT. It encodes CATSERDSTDTQYF.